This T cell receptor beta chain emerged from a study of T cells in Graves' hyperthyroidism and ophthalmopathy. Diagnosis of hyperthyroidism was new in patients aged 18 to 65, and its duration was under 2 months. V was clipped by 1 base and J by 14 bases; unmatched bases: 11. The germline V gene encodes CDR1 SGHTA and CDR2 FQGNSA. The CDR3 is 14 amino acids. Authors of the study amplified TCR beta CDR3 regions from RNA transcripts. With the HTBI primer set, the TCR CDR3 went through a first round of RT-PCR. Using its own MiXCR run on the multiplex PCR reads, TCRdb lists one record per CDR3 protein. The data contain 75,000 to 100,000 distinct CDR3 sequences, around 37% of them singletons. Concerning this clonotype itself: What it binds is not known.

Whole-study findings and limits: Within blood appeared most thyroid clonotypes that had expanded above 0.001.

This chain connects TRBV7-2 to TRBJ2-3; TRBD2 aligns across 8 bases. This receptor was taken from a woman in her 30s with Graves' hyperthyroidism. Sequenced input: peripheral blood or thyroid tissue (not recorded which). Written as DNA, the CDR3 is TGTGCCAGCAGCTTAGTCTATCCGGGACTAGTTACGTATTTT. It translates to CASSLVYPGLVTYF.